This TCR beta chain comes out of a study of T cells in Graves' hyperthyroidism and ophthalmopathy. The CDR3 has 13 residues. Germline lookup yields CDR1 GTSNPN and CDR2 SVGIG (reference sequence). Germline trimming cut 3 bases from V and 3 bases from J; bases unmatched to any gene: 3. As regards this clonotype: Its antigen remains unidentified.

The definition of stable Graves' hyperthyroidism was no ophthalmopathy progression within 18 months. Using approximately 10 ml of fresh peripheral blood, PBMCs were prepared. TCR beta CDR3 regions were amplified from RNA. A first-round RT-PCR of the TCR CDR3 used the HTBI primer set. TCRdb recomputed calls from the multiplex PCR reads with MiXCR, one row per CDR3 protein. The sample lists 300,000 to 450,000 distinct CDR3 sequences, 25% seen once, with more than 60% in the top ten. Broader study findings: The model foresaw ophthalmopathy a median roughly 6.6 months prior to onset.

Specimen: blood. The receptor was isolated from a man aged 50 or older with Graves' hyperthyroidism. The rearrangement joins TRBV30 to TRBJ1-2; 8 nucleotides agree with TRBD1. The CDR3 DNA follows: TGTGCCTGGAGGCTACAGGGGGACTATGGCTACACCTTC. Translation: CAWRLQGDYGYTF.